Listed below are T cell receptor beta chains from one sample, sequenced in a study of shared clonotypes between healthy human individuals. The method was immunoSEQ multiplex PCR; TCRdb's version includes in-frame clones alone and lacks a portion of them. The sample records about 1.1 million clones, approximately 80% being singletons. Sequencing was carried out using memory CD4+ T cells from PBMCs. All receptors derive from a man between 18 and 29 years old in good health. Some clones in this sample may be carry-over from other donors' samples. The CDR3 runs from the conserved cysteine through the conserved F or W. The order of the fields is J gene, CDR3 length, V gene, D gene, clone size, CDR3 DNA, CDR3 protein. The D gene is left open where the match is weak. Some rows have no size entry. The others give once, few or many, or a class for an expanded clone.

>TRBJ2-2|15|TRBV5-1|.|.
TGCGCCAGCAGCCCCCTCGACAGGCACACCGGGGAGCTGTTTTTT
CASSPLDRHTGELFF
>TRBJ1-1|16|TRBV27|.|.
TGTGCCAGCAGTTTATGGCGGGGGGTGGGGAGCACTGAAGCTTTCTTT
CASSLWRGVGSTEAFF
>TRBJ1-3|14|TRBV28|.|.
TGTGCCAGCAGTGGAGGGGGCTCTGGAAACACCATATATTTT
CASSGGGSGNTIYF
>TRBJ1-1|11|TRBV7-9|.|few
TGTGCCAGCAGCTTAGCGACTGAAGCTTTCTTT
CASSLATEAFF
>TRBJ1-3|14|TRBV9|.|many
TGTGCCAGCAGCCTCACTTTTGCTGGAAACACCATATATTTT
CASSLTFAGNTIYF
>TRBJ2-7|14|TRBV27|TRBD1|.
TGTGCCAGCAGCCGACAGGGGGCCCCCCACGAGCAGTACTTC
CASSRQGAPHEQYF
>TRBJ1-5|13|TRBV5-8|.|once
TGTGCCAGCACCCAGACAGTCAATCAGCCCCAGCATTTT
CASTQTVNQPQHF
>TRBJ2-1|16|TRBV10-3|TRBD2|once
TGTGCCATCAGTGAGTCTTTCGCGGGAGATTCTGGGGAGCAGTTCTTC
CAISESFAGDSGEQFF
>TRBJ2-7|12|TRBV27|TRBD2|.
TGTGCCAGCAGACAAATCGGGGGGGAGCAGTACTTC
CASRQIGGEQYF
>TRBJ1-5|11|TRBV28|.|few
TGTGCCAGCAGTATTAATCAGCCCCAGCATTTT
CASSINQPQHF
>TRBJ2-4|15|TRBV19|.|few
TGTGCCAGTAGTAACCCCCGGGGAAGAAAAAACATTCAGTACTTC
CASSNPRGRKNIQYF
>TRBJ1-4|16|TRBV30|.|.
TGTGCCTGGAGTGTACGTTTTGGGCAGGGTGGTGAAAAACTGTTTTTT
CAWSVRFGQGGEKLFF
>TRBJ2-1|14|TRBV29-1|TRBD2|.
TGCAGTGTCCTGGCGGGAGGCCCCTACAATGAGCAGTTCTTC
CSVLAGGPYNEQFF
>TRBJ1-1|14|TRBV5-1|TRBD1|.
TGCGCCAGCAGCCCTGGGACAGGGCTCACTGAAGCTTTCTTT
CASSPGTGLTEAFF
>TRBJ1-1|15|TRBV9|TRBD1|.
TGTGCCAGCAGCCCACGACAGGGAACCTACACTGAAGCTTTCTTT
CASSPRQGTYTEAFF
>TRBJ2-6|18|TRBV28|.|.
TGTGCCAGCAGGTCGGATGCGGGACGGGTCTCTGGGGCCAACGTCCTGACTTTC
CASRSDAGRVSGANVLTF
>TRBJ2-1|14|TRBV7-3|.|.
TGTGCCAGCAGCTTAGGACAGTTCTACAATGAGCAGTTCTTC
CASSLGQFYNEQFF
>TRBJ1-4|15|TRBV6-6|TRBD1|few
TGTGCCAGCAGTTACGGAGGACAGGGAGGGGAAAAACTGTTTTTT
CASSYGGQGGEKLFF